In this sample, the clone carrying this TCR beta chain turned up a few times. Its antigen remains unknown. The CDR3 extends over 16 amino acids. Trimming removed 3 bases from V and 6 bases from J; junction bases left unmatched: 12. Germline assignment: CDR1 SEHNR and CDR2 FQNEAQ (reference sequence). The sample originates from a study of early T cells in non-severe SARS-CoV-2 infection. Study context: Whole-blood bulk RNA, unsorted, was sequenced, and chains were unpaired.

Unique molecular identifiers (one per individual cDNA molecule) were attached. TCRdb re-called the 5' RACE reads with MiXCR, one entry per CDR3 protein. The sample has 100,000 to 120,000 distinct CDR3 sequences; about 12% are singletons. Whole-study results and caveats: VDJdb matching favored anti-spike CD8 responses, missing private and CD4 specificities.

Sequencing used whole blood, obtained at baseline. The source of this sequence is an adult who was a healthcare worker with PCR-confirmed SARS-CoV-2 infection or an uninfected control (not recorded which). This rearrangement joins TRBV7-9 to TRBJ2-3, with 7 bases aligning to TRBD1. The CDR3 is CASSFQDQTGKDTQYF. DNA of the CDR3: TGTGCCAGCAGCTTCCAAGACCAGACAGGGAAGGATACGCAGTATTTT.